The T cell receptor (beta chain) under discussion was sequenced for a study of blood T cell repertoires in COVID-19. For the study at large: From T cells, B-cell-depleted T cells, or PBMCs came the material, which was cDNA or gDNA.

The data were produced by immunoSEQ multiplex PCR, yet TCRdb's version contains in-frame clones alone and is incomplete. The data hold about 250,000 clones, with 85% to 90% observed a single time. The CDR3 totals 16 residues. V lost 0 bases and J lost 7; bases outside the gene matches: 5. Per germline, CDR1 SGHNT and CDR2 YYREEE (reference sequence). Which cohort a participant joined came from the clinical history participants gave. The chain combines TRBV5-4 with TRBJ1-6, with TRBD1 identical over 9 bases. Sequenced: PBMCs or T cells enriched from blood (not recorded which). This TCR was recovered from a man aged 18 to 29 who had recovered from COVID-19. The CDR3 spells CASSLAGGQGNSPLHF. The CDR3 coding sequence is TGTGCCAGCAGCTTGGCGGGGGGACAGGGAAATTCACCCCTCCACTTT.